These 2 T cell receptor beta chains originate from one sample sequenced in a study of T cell responses to AZD1222 COVID-19 vaccine. TCRdb's copy holds only in-frame clones and misses some; the assay was immunoSEQ multiplex PCR. The table has around 110,000 clones, approximately 84% seen once; the top ten hold around 7.2%. This sample comprised peripheral blood, obtained on day 0 of AZD1222 vaccination. These receptors came from an adult in good health.

The chain recombines TRBV27 with TRBJ1-1; tentative D call: TRBD1 (5 bases). Germline CDR1 is MNHEY and CDR2 is SMNVEV (reference sequence). V lost 2 bases, J lost 2 bases, and 12 bases lay in between. The CDR3 runs 15 residues. The CDR3 reads CASSLGRAINTEAFF. The CDR3 bases are TGTGCCAGCAGTTTAGGCAGGGCCATCAACACTGAAGCTTTCTTT.

The chain uses TRBV5-6 and TRBJ2-7; D possibly corresponds to TRBD1 (5 bases). The V gene's germline CDR1 is SGHDT and CDR2 YYEEEE. The V gene lost 4 bases and the J gene lost 1 base, with 12 bases spanning the gap. The CDR3 length is 14 residues. The CDR3 DNA reads as TGTGCCAGCAGCAAAGGGGCTTCTTCCTACGAGCAGTACTTC. Its translation is CASSKGASSYEQYF.